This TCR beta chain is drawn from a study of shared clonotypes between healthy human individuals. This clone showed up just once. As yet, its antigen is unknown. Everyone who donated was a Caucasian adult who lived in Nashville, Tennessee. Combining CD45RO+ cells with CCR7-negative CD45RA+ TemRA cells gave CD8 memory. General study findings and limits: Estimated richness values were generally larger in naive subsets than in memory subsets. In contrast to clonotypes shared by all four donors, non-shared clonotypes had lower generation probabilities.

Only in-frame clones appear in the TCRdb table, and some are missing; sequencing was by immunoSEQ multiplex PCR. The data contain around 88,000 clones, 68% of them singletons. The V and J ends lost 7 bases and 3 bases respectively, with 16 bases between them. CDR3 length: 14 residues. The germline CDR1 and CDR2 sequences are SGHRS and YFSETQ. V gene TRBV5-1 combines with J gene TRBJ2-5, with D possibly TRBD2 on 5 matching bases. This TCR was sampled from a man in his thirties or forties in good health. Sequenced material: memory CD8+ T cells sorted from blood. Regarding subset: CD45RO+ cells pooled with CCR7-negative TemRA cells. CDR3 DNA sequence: TGCGCCAGCCAACCGGGGTACCCCGAAGAGACCCAGTACTTC. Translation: CASQPGYPEETQYF.